The 25 T cell receptor beta chains reported below all come from one sample, sequenced in a study of blood T cell repertoires in COVID-19. Sequencing used immunoSEQ multiplex PCR; TCRdb keeps in-frame clones, though not all of them. The sample has 84,000 or so clones, 85% to 95% seen once. The sample consisted of peripheral blood. These receptors originate from a woman aged 60 to 75 with active COVID-19.

This clone occurred once. The chain combines TRBV23-1 with TRBJ1-2; D unresolved. TRBV23-1 is an open reading frame whose function is uncertain. Trimming removed 7 bases from V and 0 bases from J, with 15 bases in between. The CDR3 sequence is 15 residues long. CDR3 in DNA: TGCGCCAGCAAATACCCTTTCCCAGCTAACTATGGCTACACCTTC. Protein product: CASKYPFPANYGYTF.

This clone was observed a few times. The sample contains more than one DNA sequence encoding this CDR3. This sequence joins TRBV6-5 and TRBJ1-1, with D maybe TRBD1 (6 bases). The V end lost 6 bases, the J end lost 0 bases, and 8 bases lay between the germline ends. This CDR3 contains 13 residues. The germline V gene encodes CDR1 MNHEY and CDR2 SVGAGI. The CDR3 DNA reads TGTGCCAGCAGGGACAGCTTGAACACTGAAGCTTTCTTT. Its protein product is CASRDSLNTEAFF.

The chain links TRBV7-8 to TRBJ1-2; D is undetermined. Between the trimmed V and J ends, which lost 4 bases and 2 bases, there was a span of 11 bases. Germline V gene sequence: CDR1 SGHVS, CDR2 FQNEAQ. The CDR3 length is 14 residues. The CDR3, as DNA: TGTGCCAGCAGCTCCCCGGGTTACAACTATGGCTACACCTTC. This codes for CASSSPGYNYGYTF.

The chain carries TRBV10-3 and TRBJ2-7; 8 nucleotides line up with TRBD2. The V and J ends lost 6 bases and 0 bases, in that order; junction bases with no gene match: 7. Germline CDR1 and CDR2: ENHRY and SYGVKD. CDR3 length: 15 amino acids. The CDR3 spells CAISSTSGSSYEQYF. As DNA, the CDR3 is TGTGCCATCAGCTCAACTAGCGGAAGCTCCTACGAGCAGTACTTC.

With respect to this clone: Within the sample, other DNA sequences also encode this same CDR3. The gene calls are TRBV28 and TRBJ1-5, with D maybe TRBD1 (5 bases). Trimming took off 7 bases at V and 6 bases at J, with 10 bases between the two ends. CDR3 size: 12 residues. CDR1 is MDHEN and CDR2 is SYDVKM in the germline V gene. In nucleotides, the CDR3 is TGTGCCAGCACCCAGGGAATTCAGCCCCAGCATTTT. Its protein is CASTQGIQPQHF.

V is TRBV25-1 and J is TRBJ2-7; 7 bases are a match to TRBD1. The CDR3 consists of 13 residues. V shed 7 bases and J 1 base; nucleotides not matched to a gene: 4. Germline V gene sequence: CDR1 MGHDK, CDR2 SYGVNS. CDR3: CASTQGPSYEQYF. The CDR3 DNA reads as TGTGCCAGCACACAGGGGCCATCCTACGAGCAGTACTTC.

V usage is TRBV7-9 and J usage is TRBJ2-5, with D perhaps matching TRBD2 (5 bases). Germline V gives CDR1 SEHNR, CDR2 FQNEAQ (reference sequence). CDR3 length equals 14 residues. V was shortened by 0 bases and J by 5 bases, with 10 bases between the two germline ends. The CDR3 DNA reads TGTGCCAGCAGCTTAGCGCCTAGCTGGGAGACCCAGTACTTC. It specifies CASSLAPSWETQYF.

The chain has TRBV19 and TRBJ2-1; 10 bases match TRBD1. The CDR3 is 15 amino acids. V shed 3 bases and J 8 bases; nucleotides not matched to a gene: 7. CDR1 is LNHDA and CDR2 is SQIVND in the germline V gene (reference sequence). Here the CDR3 DNA reads TGTGCCAGTAGTATCTCCCGACAGGGGGCGGATGAGCAGTTCTTC. This codes for CASSISRQGADEQFF.

The chain employs TRBV6-1 and TRBJ1-3; no reliable D call. V lost 2 bases to trimming and J lost 3 bases, with 14 bases between them. The CDR3 has 16 residues. Germline V CDR1 and CDR2: MNHNS, SASEGT. Here the CDR3 DNA reads TGTGCCAGCAGTGAAATAACAACGGGTGTTGGAAACACCATATATTTT. Translation: CASSEITTGVGNTIYF.

The chain links TRBV7-6 to TRBJ1-1; 8 nucleotides line up with TRBD1. Trimming cost V 2 bases and J 1 base; bases outside gene matches: 3. This CDR3 spans 15 amino acids. CDR1 and CDR2 (germline): SGHVS, FNYEAQ. Here the CDR3 reads CASSLRTGTNTEAFF. The CDR3 coding sequence is TGTGCCAGCAGCTTACGGACAGGGACGAACACTGAAGCTTTCTTT.

The genes are TRBV7-2 and TRBJ1-2; 8 bases are a match to TRBD1. Germline V gene lookup returns CDR1 SGHTA and CDR2 FQGNSA. The ends lost 3 bases at V and 7 bases at J; junction bases unmatched: 10. The CDR3 is 15 residues long. The CDR3 sequence is CASSLRYRGEGGYTF. In nucleotides, the CDR3 is TGTGCCAGCAGCTTGCGCTACAGGGGGGAGGGTGGCTACACCTTC.

The chain recombines TRBV5-4 with TRBJ2-2; possibly TRBD2 for D (6 bases). CDR3 length equals 14 residues. The germline V and J ends were trimmed by 10 bases and 6 bases, with 19 bases remaining between them. The germline gives CDR1 SGHNT, CDR2 YYREEE (reference sequence). The CDR3 DNA reads TGTGCCGGGTCAGTCACGACTAGTCCCGGGGAGCTGTTTTTT. Translated: CAGSVTTSPGELFF.

The genes are TRBV5-4 and TRBJ2-5; 9 bases line up with TRBD1. The germline V gene has CDR1 SGHNT and CDR2 YYREEE (reference sequence). The trim removed 4 bases at V and 4 bases at J, leaving 8 bases unmatched. This CDR3 is built from 15 residues. CDR3 amino acids: CASSTGQGIRETQYF. CDR3 in DNA: TGTGCCAGCAGCACGGGACAGGGCATTCGAGAGACCCAGTACTTC.

The V gene is TRBV19, the J gene TRBJ2-4; tentatively, D is TRBD1 (6 bases). CDR1 LNHDA and CDR2 SQIVND come from the germline V gene (reference sequence). The CDR3 covers 16 residues. The ends were cut back, 5 bases at V and 0 bases at J, with 14 bases in the middle. CDR3: CASSPHGGVAKNIQYF. In nucleotides, the CDR3 is TGTGCCAGTAGTCCCCATGGGGGCGTAGCCAAAAACATTCAGTACTTC.

V is TRBV27 and J is TRBJ2-7, with 8 positions matching TRBD1. In germline, CDR1 is MNHEY, CDR2 SMNVEV (reference sequence). Unmatched junction bases numbered 6, after V lost 6 bases and J lost 2 bases. This CDR3 spans 14 amino acids. Here the CDR3 reads CASSGQGSAYEQYF. The CDR3 nucleotides read TGTGCCAGCAGCGGACAGGGAAGCGCCTACGAGCAGTACTTC.

The chain combines TRBV2 with TRBJ2-3; 9 bases are shared with TRBD1. This CDR3 region has 14 residues. The V gene's germline CDR1 is SNHLY and CDR2 FYNNEI. With 8 bases clipped from V and 5 bases from J, the junction kept 8 bases outside the gene matches. The CDR3, as DNA: TGTGCCAGCCTCAGGACAGGGGTGGGAGATACGCAGTATTTT. Encoded protein: CASLRTGVGDTQYF. Drawing the rest from reference TRBV2 and TRBJ2-3, the complete variable domain is EPEVTQTPSHQVTQMGQEVILRCVPISNHLYFYWYRQILGQKVEFLVSFYNNEISEKSEIFDDQFSVERPDGSNFTLKIRSTKLEDSAMYFCASLRTGVGDTQYFGPGTRLTVL.

The chain carries TRBV28 and TRBJ1-4; the match to TRBD1 covers 7 bases. The trim removed 5 bases at V and 6 bases at J, leaving 3 bases unmatched. The CDR3 extends over 13 amino acids. Germline V gene sequence: CDR1 MDHEN, CDR2 SYDVKM. Here the CDR3 reads CASSQGTDEKLFF. Here the CDR3 DNA reads TGTGCCAGCAGTCAAGGGACAGATGAAAAACTGTTTTTT.

The chain has TRBV5-1 and TRBJ2-7; TRBD2 agrees at 13 bases. Looked up from germline, CDR1 is SGHRS and CDR2 is YFSETQ. J gave up 5 bases and V 3 bases, and 5 bases lay outside the gene matches. CDR3 length: 15 residues. CDR3 DNA sequence: TGCGCCAGCAGCTCACTAGCGGGGGGGCTCCACGAGCAGTACTTC. Amino acid sequence: CASSSLAGGLHEQYF. Full variable domain (missing parts from reference TRBV5-1 and TRBJ2-7): KAGVTQTPRYLIKTRGQQVTLSCSPISGHRSVSWYQQTPGQGLQFLFEYFSETQRNKGNFPGRFSGRQFSNSRSEMNVSTLELGDSALYLCASSSLAGGLHEQYFGPGTRLTVT.

This chain joins TRBV19 and TRBJ1-1; no firm D call. The germline V and J ends were trimmed by 5 bases and 6 bases, with 7 bases remaining between them. Germline-derived CDR1 and CDR2 are LNHDA and SQIVND (reference sequence). This CDR3 is built from 11 residues. The CDR3, as DNA: TGTGCCAGTAGTGACTGGGCTGAAGCTTTCTTT. Translated: CASSDWAEAFF.

V and J are TRBV28 and TRBJ1-5, with 10 bases aligning to TRBD1. Germline V gene lookup returns CDR1 MDHEN and CDR2 SYDVKM. V lost 5 bases and J lost 6; bases outside the gene matches: 7. CDR3 length: 15 residues. This chain's CDR3 is CASSAGQGDSQPQHF. The CDR3 bases are TGTGCCAGCAGTGCAGGACAGGGGGATAGTCAGCCCCAGCATTTT.

The J gene is TRBJ2-1, the V gene TRBV18, with 14 bases fitting TRBD2. CDR3 length: 18 residues. Germline V CDR1 and CDR2: KGHSH, LQKENI. V trimming: 3 bases; J trimming: 1 base; junction bases outside the gene matches: 5. As DNA, the CDR3 is TGTGCCAGCTCACCGACAGGACTAGCGGGGGGTTCCTACAATGAGCAGTTCTTC. Its protein product is CASSPTGLAGGSYNEQFF.

The chain combines TRBV3-1 (or the pseudogene TRBV3-2) with TRBJ2-7; 9 positions agree with TRBD1. The CDR3 is made up of 14 amino acids. The V and J ends lost 4 bases and 4 bases, in that order; junction bases with no gene match: 5. The germline V gene has CDR1 LGHDT and CDR2 YNNKEL (reference sequence). CDR3 loop: CASSLQGAAYEQYF. The CDR3 nucleotides are TGTGCCAGCAGCCTACAGGGGGCGGCTTACGAGCAGTACTTC.

A single count supports this clone. The chain combines TRBV7-2 with TRBJ2-2; a weak D match, TRBD2 (6 bases). This CDR3 comprises 16 residues. Germline CDR1 SGHTA, CDR2 FQGNSA. Between the trimmed V and J ends, which lost 1 base and 3 bases, there was a span of 12 bases. The DNA for the CDR3 is TGTGCCAGCAGCTTAGTGGGAGGACGGGACACCGGGGAGCTGTTTTTT. Protein product: CASSLVGGRDTGELFF.

This clone was observed a handful of times. Written as DNA, the CDR3 is TGTGCCAGCAGCTTGTCCCTGAGCTCCTATAATTCACCCCTCCACTTT. It is translated as CASSLSLSSYNSPLHF. The gene calls are TRBV5-5 and TRBJ1-6; unclear D gene. The V gene lost 1 base and the J gene lost 0 bases, with 8 bases spanning the gap. CDR1 SGHKS and CDR2 YYEKEE come from the germline V gene (reference sequence). The CDR3 has 16 residues.

V and J are TRBV5-1 and TRBJ1-5, with no clear D. V gave up 1 base and J gave up 0 bases, with 8 bases separating them. CDR3 length: 15 residues. Germline lookup yields CDR1 SGHRS and CDR2 YFSETQ. CDR3 nucleotide sequence: TGCGCCAGCAGCTTGACCGGGATTAGCAATCAGCCCCAGCATTTT. It yields the protein CASSLTGISNQPQHF.